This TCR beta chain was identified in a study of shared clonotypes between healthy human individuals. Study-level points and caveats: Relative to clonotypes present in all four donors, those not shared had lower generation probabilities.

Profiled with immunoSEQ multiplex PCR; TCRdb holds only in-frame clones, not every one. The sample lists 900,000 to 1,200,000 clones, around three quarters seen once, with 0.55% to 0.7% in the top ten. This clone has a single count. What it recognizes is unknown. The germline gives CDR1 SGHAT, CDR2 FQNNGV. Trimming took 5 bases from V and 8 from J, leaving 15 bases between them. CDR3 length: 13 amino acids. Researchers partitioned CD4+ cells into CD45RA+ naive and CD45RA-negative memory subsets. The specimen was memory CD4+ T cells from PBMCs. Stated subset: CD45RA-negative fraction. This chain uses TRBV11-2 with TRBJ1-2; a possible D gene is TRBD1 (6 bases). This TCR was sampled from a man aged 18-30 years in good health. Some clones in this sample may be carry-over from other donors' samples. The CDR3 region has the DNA TGTGCCAGCAGCCGGACAGCGGAATTCGGCTACACCTTC. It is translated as CASSRTAEFGYTF.